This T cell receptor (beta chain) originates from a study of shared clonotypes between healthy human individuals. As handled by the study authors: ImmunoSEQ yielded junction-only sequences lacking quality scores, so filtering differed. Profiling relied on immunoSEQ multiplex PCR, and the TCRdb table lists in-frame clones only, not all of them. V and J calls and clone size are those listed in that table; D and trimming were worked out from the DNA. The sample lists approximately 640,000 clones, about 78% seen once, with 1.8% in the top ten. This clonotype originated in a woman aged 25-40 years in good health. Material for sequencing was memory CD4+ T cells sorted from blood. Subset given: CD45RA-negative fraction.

The CDR3 loop reads CASSFSQYTTEQYF. CDR3 nucleotides: TGTGCCAGCAGCTTTTCACAGTACACTACTGAGCAGTACTTC. The rearrangement links TRBV5-4 to TRBJ2-7, with D hard to call. This CDR3 comprises 14 residues. The ends were cut back, 2 bases at V and 7 bases at J, with 16 bases in the middle. Per the germline V gene, CDR1 is SGHNT and CDR2 is YYREEE (reference sequence).